These 17 T cell receptor beta chains came from one sample sequenced in a study of T cells after yellow fever vaccination. TCRdb independently ran MiXCR on the 5' RACE reads; one entry per CDR3 protein. Of almost 30,000 distinct CDR3 sequences in the sample, under 6% are singletons; the top ten hold about two fifths. The specimen comprised CD8+ T cells sorted from PBMCs, sampled 10 days after the yellow fever booster vaccination. Receptors originate from a man aged 25 to 40 who received the YFV17D yellow fever vaccine.

This clonotype appeared many times. J is TRBJ1-1 and V is TRBV13, with D unresolved. V was shortened by 5 bases and J by 0 bases, with 10 bases between the two germline ends. Germline CDR1 reads PRHDT; CDR2 reads FYEKMQ (reference sequence). The CDR3 is made up of 14 amino acids. As DNA, the CDR3 is TGTGCCAGCAGCCTAGTGACTTTGAACACTGAAGCTTTCTTT. Amino acid sequence: CASSLVTLNTEAFF.

By its share, this clonotype is medium-sized (0.01 to 0.1%). The chain carries TRBV7-3 and TRBJ1-1; D is uncertain. This CDR3 comprises 13 residues. Trimming took 2 bases from V and 2 from J, leaving 6 bases between them. Germline V gives CDR1 SGHTA, CDR2 FQGTGA. CDR3 coding DNA: TGTGCCAGCAGCTTAGGCTACAACACTGAAGCTTTCTTT. Translation gives CASSLGYNTEAFF.

This clonotype was seen at least ten times. J is TRBJ2-1 and V is TRBV29-1; D not certain. Trimming took 0 bases from V and 8 from J, leaving 11 bases between them. This CDR3 is 13 amino acids long. Germline assignment: CDR1 SQVTM and CDR2 ANQGSEA. CDR3 region: CSVEDTVVDEQFF. In nucleotides, the CDR3 is TGCAGCGTTGAAGACACAGTGGTGGATGAGCAGTTCTTC.

This clonotype has ten or more counts. This chain links TRBV30 with TRBJ2-2; 10 nucleotides agree with TRBD1. CDR1 and CDR2 from the germline V gene are GTSNPN and SVGIG (reference sequence). CDR3 length: 14 residues. Trimming at V came to 4 bases and at J to 7 bases, leaving 6 bases not matched to a gene. The CDR3 loop is CAWNGQGGIGELFF. DNA of the CDR3: TGTGCCTGGAACGGACAGGGGGGTATCGGGGAGCTGTTTTTT. Full variable domain (outside the CDR3, taken from reference TRBV30 and TRBJ2-2): SQTIHQWPATLVQPVGSPLSLECTVEGTSNPNLYWYRQAAGRGLQLLFYSVGIGQISSEVPQNLSASRPQDRQFILSSKKLLLSDSGFYLCAWNGQGGIGELFFGEGSRLTVL.

This clonotype was found many times. This chain uses TRBV19 with TRBJ2-3; tentative D call: TRBD2 (6 bases). Germline V lookup: CDR1 LNHDA, CDR2 SQIVND (reference sequence). V lost 8 bases and J lost 1, with 10 bases in between. The CDR3 is made up of 13 amino acids. CDR3 loop: CASAAGRTDTQYF. CDR3 bases: TGTGCCAGTGCAGCGGGCCGCACAGATACGCAGTATTTT.

This clonotype was seen many times. The J gene is TRBJ2-1, the V gene TRBV10-2; D assignment may be TRBD1 or TRBD2 (5 bases each). The V gene's germline CDR1 is WSHSY and CDR2 SAAADI. V lost 0 bases and J 12 bases, leaving 21 bases between the germline ends. The CDR3 is 16 amino acids. In nucleotides, the CDR3 is TGCGCCAGCAGTGAGTCGGAAGAGGGGCCGAAAAAGGTGCAGTTCTTC. Protein sequence: CASSESEEGPKKVQFF.

This clonotype was observed at least ten times. The rearrangement uses TRBV5-1 and TRBJ2-4; no clear D gene. The CDR3 contains 16 residues. CDR1 and CDR2 from the germline V gene are SGHRS and YFSETQ. V gave up 4 bases and J gave up 0 bases, with 14 bases separating them. The CDR3 loop reads CASSLYGDLAKNIQYF. The CDR3 DNA is TGCGCCAGCAGCCTTTATGGAGATCTAGCCAAAAACATTCAGTACTTC.

This clonotype came up many times. The chain has TRBV5-1 and TRBJ2-1, with D possibly being TRBD1 (5 bases). Germline lookup yields CDR1 SGHRS and CDR2 YFSETQ. V shed 0 bases and J shed 1 base, with 8 bases lying between them. The length of the CDR3 is 15 residues. Here the CDR3 DNA reads TGCGCCAGCAGCTTGGCCTCAGGGTCCTACAATGAGCAGTTCTTC. Amino acid sequence: CASSLASGSYNEQFF.

This clonotype was observed many times. The V gene is TRBV9, the J gene TRBJ2-5; 14 bases line up with TRBD2. Looked up from germline, CDR1 is SGDLS and CDR2 is YYNGEE. Losses at the gene ends were 3 bases for V and 4 bases for J; bases not matched to a gene: 5. CDR3 length equals 16 residues. The CDR3 DNA reads as TGTGCCAGCAGCGATGGGACTAGCGGGAGTAGAGAGACCCAGTACTTC. Amino acid sequence: CASSDGTSGSRETQYF.

This clonotype was recorded many times. The chain combines TRBV14 with TRBJ1-2, with D tentatively TRBD1 (5 bases). This CDR3 has 15 residues. Per the germline V gene, CDR1 is SGHDN and CDR2 is FVKESK. With 5 bases removed from V and 3 bases from J, the gap between germline ends came to 16 bases. CDR3 residues: CASSRWGTGDYGYTF. CDR3 nucleotide sequence: TGTGCCAGCAGCAGATGGGGTACGGGGGACTATGGCTACACCTTC.

This clonotype was seen ten or more times. The chain combines TRBV7-9 with TRBJ1-1, with a tentative D call TRBD1 (5 bases). Deletions cut 0 bases from V and 4 bases from J, with 15 bases between. CDR3 length equals 16 residues. Germline V lookup: CDR1 SEHNR, CDR2 FQNEAQ (reference sequence). This CDR3 reads CASSLAMGPGGTEAFF. The CDR3, as DNA: TGTGCCAGCAGCTTAGCGATGGGCCCCGGGGGCACTGAAGCTTTCTTT.

This clonotype showed up many times. This chain uses TRBV5-1 with TRBJ2-5; no clear D gene. This CDR3 has 15 residues. V was pared by 0 bases and J by 1 base, with 10 bases between. From germline, CDR1 is SGHRS and CDR2 YFSETQ. The CDR3 is CASSLETPSQETQYF. CDR3 nucleotide sequence: TGCGCCAGCAGCTTGGAAACCCCCAGCCAAGAGACCCAGTACTTC.

The table lists this clonotype with many counts. The rearrangement joins TRBV18 to TRBJ2-6; D unclear. The CDR3 totals 19 residues. V gave up 1 base and J gave up 0 bases, with 16 bases separating them. Germline-derived CDR1 and CDR2 are KGHSH and LQKENI. The CDR3 DNA sequence: TGTGCCAGCTCACCACGCGCAGGAATGACCCTCTCTGGGGCCAACGTCCTGACTTTC. This gives the protein CASSPRAGMTLSGANVLTF.

This clonotype was counted ten times or more. V is TRBV10-2 and J is TRBJ2-1, with unresolved D. Germline V gene sequence: CDR1 WSHSY, CDR2 SAAADI. The CDR3 length is 13 residues. V was cut by 10 bases and J by 4 bases, with 14 bases left in between. The CDR3 region has the DNA TGCGCCACCTCAGAGACCGCATACAATGAGCAGTTCTTC. Encoded protein: CATSETAYNEQFF.

Ten or more counts support this clonotype. The chain carries TRBV19 and TRBJ2-7; 10 positions agree with TRBD1. The junction had 11 bases not matched to a gene; V was cut back by 3 bases and J by 0 bases. The CDR3 sequence is 18 residues long. The germline V gene encodes CDR1 LNHDA and CDR2 SQIVND (reference sequence). The CDR3 protein is CASSILEAGTGDSYEQYF. The CDR3, as DNA: TGTGCCAGTAGTATTCTGGAAGCCGGGACAGGGGACTCCTACGAGCAGTACTTC.

This clonotype was seen many times. The chain carries TRBV9 and TRBJ2-1; 9 bases match TRBD2. CDR3 length: 15 amino acids. With 5 bases clipped from V and 0 bases from J, the junction kept 3 bases outside the gene matches. The germline V gene has CDR1 SGDLS and CDR2 YYNGEE. The CDR3 loop reads CASSISGSSYNEQFF. The CDR3 region has the DNA TGTGCCAGCAGTATTAGCGGGAGCTCCTACAATGAGCAGTTCTTC.

In regard to this clonotype: A much larger clone sits a single nucleotide away, making a read error possible. This rearrangement joins TRBV7-3 to TRBJ2-1, with D hard to call. The CDR3 covers 10 residues. V was cut by 3 bases and J by 8 bases, with 2 bases left in between. Germline V gene sequence: CDR1 SGHTA, CDR2 FQGTGA. CDR3 bases: TGTGCCAGCAGCTTTTATGAGCAGTTCTTC. Protein product: CASSFYEQFF.